The T cell receptor beta chain under discussion was sequenced for a study of shared clonotypes between healthy human individuals. General observations from the study: Sequencing depth was expected to affect clonotype sharing among donors.

Concerning this clone: No antigen is known for it.

With 5 bases removed from V and 0 bases from J, the gap between germline ends came to 10 bases. In germline, CDR1 is LNHDA, CDR2 SQIVND (reference sequence). The CDR3 totals 14 residues. Assay: immunoSEQ multiplex PCR; the TCRdb copy retains only in-frame clones and omits some. The sample holds approximately 2.1 million clones, about 92% seen once. The sequence came from a man aged 18-30 years in good health. Some clones in this sample may be carry-over from other donors' samples. The chain joins TRBV19 to TRBJ1-1; D might be TRBD1 (6 bases). The specimen sequenced was naive CD4+ T cells from PBMCs. The sample's subset: CD45RA+ positively selected. The CDR3 bases are TGTGCCAGTAGTCATGACAGGTTGAACACTGAAGCTTTCTTT. This translates into CASSHDRLNTEAFF. The whole variable domain, filled in from reference TRBV19 and TRBJ1-1, reads DGGITQSPKYLFRKEGQNVTLSCEQNLNHDAMYWYRQDPGQGLRLIYYSQIVNDFQKGDIAEGYSVSREKKESFPLTVTSAQKNPTAFYLCASSHDRLNTEAFFGQGTRLTVV.